This T cell receptor beta chain was identified in a study of CD8 T cells in Susac syndrome. Turning to the study itself: Patients with Susac syndrome, at blood draw, were therapy-naive, on corticosteroids, or on intravenous immunoglobulin alone.

RNA in amounts of roughly 0.5 to 1 ug was reverse transcribed with random hexamers. TCR beta CDR3 was amplified by immunoSEQ covering 54 Vbeta and 13 Jbeta. Each CDR3 protein is one row after TCRdb ran MiXCR on the immunoSEQ multiplex PCR reads. Of 120,000 or so distinct CDR3 sequences listed, 90% to 95% are singletons. The CDR3 runs to 13 residues. Trimming pared 5 bases from V and 6 bases from J, leaving 12 bases between. Per germline, CDR1 SGHVS and CDR2 FQNEAQ. Sequencing of TCR beta covered CD8+ and CD4+ T cells obtained from blood. The sequencing sample was made of CD8+ T cells from PBMCs. This receptor was identified in a human donor with Susac syndrome. V gene TRBV7-8 combines with J gene TRBJ2-3; D is ambiguous. The CDR3 is CASSHIDGDTQYF. As DNA, the CDR3 is TGTGCCAGCAGCCACATCGACGGCGATACGCAGTATTTT.